This T cell receptor beta chain originates from a study of post-analysis software for immune sequencing data. cDNA libraries of TCR beta carried unique molecular identifiers. Some 500,000 cDNA molecules were obtained per 1 to 10 million input T cells. TCRdb called the PCR reads again in MiXCR, with one record for every CDR3 protein. The data show roughly 410,000 distinct CDR3 sequences, less than 40% seen once. As concerns this clonotype: Just one base apart from a much larger clone, this may be a read error.

The receptor's source is a girl between 5 and 17 years old with multiple sclerosis. The sample consisted of blood.

CDR3 amino acids: CASSLRTGHTDTQYF. The CDR3 DNA reads TGTGCCAGCAGCCTCCGGACAGGGCACACAGATACGCAGTATTTT. The V call is TRBV7-9, the J call TRBJ2-3; 8 bases align to TRBD1. V lost 5 bases to trimming and J lost 2 bases; unmatched junction nucleotides: 6. Germline CDR1 and CDR2: SEHNR and FQNEAQ (reference sequence). The CDR3 covers 15 residues. Filled out from reference TRBV7-9 and TRBJ2-3, the complete variable domain reads DTGVSQNPRHKITKRGQNVTFRCDPISEHNRLYWYRQTLGQGPEFLTYFQNEAQLEKSRLLSDRFSAERPKGSFSTLEIQRTEQGDSAMYLCASSLRTGHTDTQYFGPGTRLTVL.